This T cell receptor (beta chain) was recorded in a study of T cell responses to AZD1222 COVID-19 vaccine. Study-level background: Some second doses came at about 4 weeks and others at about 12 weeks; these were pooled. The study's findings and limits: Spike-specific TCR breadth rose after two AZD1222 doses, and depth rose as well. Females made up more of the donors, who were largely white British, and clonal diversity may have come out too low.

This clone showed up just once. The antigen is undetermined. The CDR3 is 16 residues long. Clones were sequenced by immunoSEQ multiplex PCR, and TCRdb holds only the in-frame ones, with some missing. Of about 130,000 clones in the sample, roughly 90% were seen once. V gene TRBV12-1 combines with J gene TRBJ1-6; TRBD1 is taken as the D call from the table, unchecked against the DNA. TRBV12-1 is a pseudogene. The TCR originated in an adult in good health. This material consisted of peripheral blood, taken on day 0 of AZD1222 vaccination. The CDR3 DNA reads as TGTGCCAGCAGCTTTGTCCCTCAGGGCCTAGGGTCACCCCTCCACTTT. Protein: CASSFVPQGLGSPLHF.